A selection of T cell receptor beta chains follows, all from one sample in a study of T cells in localized non-small cell lung cancer. The repertoire was sequenced with immunoSEQ multiplex PCR; TCRdb's copy has only in-frame clones and lacks some. The sample lists approximately 81,000 clones, around 89% occurring once. The source was peripheral blood, collected before any cancer treatment. These receptor sequences come from a woman aged 35-75 years with stage I squamous cell lung carcinoma. Both conserved end residues are part of each CDR3. The order of the fields is V gene, J gene, D gene, clone size, CDR3 protein, CDR3 DNA. A D gene is named only where the DNA matches it firmly. Where a row states a size, it is once, few, many or the class of an expanded clone; other rows omit it.

TRBV19	TRBJ1-1	TRBD1	.	CASSTRGQGRTEAFF	TGTGCCAGTAGTACCCGAGGACAGGGAAGAACTGAAGCTTTCTTT
TRBV11-2	TRBJ2-3	.	.	CASSFAGTRTDTQYF	TGTGCCAGCAGCTTTGCGGGCACTCGCACAGATACGCAGTATTTT
TRBV5-4	TRBJ2-2	TRBD1	.	CASSLGGQLNTGELFF	TGTGCCAGCAGCTTGGGGGGACAGCTCAACACCGGGGAGCTGTTTTTT
TRBV23-1	TRBJ2-1	.	.	CATGLREPYNEQFF	TGCGCCACTGGACTGCGCGAGCCTTACAATGAGCAGTTCTTC
TRBV6-6	TRBJ1-5	TRBD1	.	CASRPTGDGNQPQHF	TGTGCCAGCAGACCGACAGGGGATGGCAATCAGCCCCAGCATTTT
TRBV4-1	TRBJ1-1	.	.	CASSQVGYTEAFF	TGCGCCAGCAGCCAAGTAGGGTACACTGAAGCTTTCTTT
TRBV27	TRBJ1-5	.	.	CASSHNRDTGQSNQPQHF	TGTGCCAGCAGCCATAACAGAGACACCGGACAGTCCAATCAGCCCCAGCATTTT
TRBV30	TRBJ1-2	TRBD1	.	CAWSYGTGANYGYTF	TGTGCCTGGAGTTACGGGACAGGGGCCAACTATGGCTACACCTTC
TRBV11-2	TRBJ2-3	.	once	CASSSTPGLLTDTQYF	TGTGCCAGCAGTTCGACCCCGGGACTTCTCACAGATACGCAGTATTTT
TRBV5-8	TRBJ1-1	.	.	CASTPSWGVDTEAFF	TGTGCCAGCACCCCGAGTTGGGGGGTGGACACTGAAGCTTTCTTT
TRBV12-5	TRBJ2-1	.	.	CASGQNLGGNEQFF	TGTGCTAGTGGCCAGAACTTGGGAGGCAATGAGCAGTTCTTC
TRBV6-5	TRBJ2-1	.	.	CATRSVNNEQFF	TGTGCCACCCGGTCCGTTAACAATGAGCAGTTCTTC
TRBV6-1	TRBJ1-5	.	.	CASSDWGVKNQPQHF	TGTGCCAGCAGTGATTGGGGGGTTAAAAATCAGCCCCAGCATTTT
TRBV10-1	TRBJ1-5	.	.	CASSESVAGIDQPQHF	TGCGCCAGCAGTGAGTCTGTGGCAGGGATAGATCAGCCCCAGCATTTT
TRBV2	TRBJ1-1	.	.	CASSEVRAGTEAFF	TGTGCCAGCAGTGAAGTCAGGGCGGGAACTGAAGCTTTCTTT
TRBV6-5	TRBJ2-7	.	few	CASTKRAGWSYEQYF	TGTGCCAGCACTAAAAGGGCGGGTTGGTCCTACGAGCAGTACTTC
TRBV5-1	TRBJ1-6	.	.	CASSLDPGSNSPLHF	TGCGCCAGCAGCTTGGACCCGGGGTCCAATTCACCCCTCCACTTT
TRBV5-4	TRBJ1-1	.	.	CASSLDGTEAFF	TGTGCCAGCAGCTTGGATGGAACTGAAGCTTTCTTT
TRBV27	TRBJ1-4	.	once	CASSLGFDFEGPTNEKLFF	TGTGCCAGCAGTTTAGGTTTTGACTTCGAAGGGCCAACTAATGAAAAACTGTTTTTT
TRBV9	TRBJ1-4	.	.	CASSGHNEKLFF	TGTGCCAGCAGCGGACATAATGAAAAACTGTTTTTT
TRBV7-6	TRBJ2-5	.	.	CASSLGGLQETQYF	TGTGCCAGCAGCTTAGGAGGGTTGCAAGAGACCCAGTACTTC
TRBV5-1	TRBJ1-5	.	.	CASKETTLGNQPQHF	TGCGCCAGCAAGGAGACAACTCTCGGCAATCAGCCCCAGCATTTT
TRBV5-4	TRBJ1-2	.	.	CASSLASWGANGYTF	TGTGCCAGCAGCTTGGCCTCATGGGGCGCGAATGGCTACACCTTC
TRBV5-1	TRBJ2-7	.	.	CASSLLQGSHEQYF	TGCGCCAGCAGCTTATTACAGGGAAGCCACGAGCAGTACTTC
TRBV6-5	TRBJ1-2	TRBD1	.	CASNLGQGNYGYTF	TGTGCCAGCAACTTAGGACAGGGAAACTATGGCTACACCTTC
TRBV6-6	TRBJ1-4	.	.	CASSYSRGRKEKLFF	TGTGCCAGCAGTTACTCGAGGGGTCGGAAGGAAAAACTGTTTTTT
TRBV5-4	TRBJ1-1	.	.	CASSFDRNTEAFF	TGTGCCAGCAGTTTTGACAGGAACACTGAAGCTTTCTTT
TRBV5-1	TRBJ2-2	.	.	CASSLVNLPGELFF	TGCGCCAGCAGCCTTGTCAACTTGCCCGGGGAGCTGTTTTTT
TRBV5-1	TRBJ1-1	.	.	CASSLDGRRTEAFF	TGCGCCAGCAGCTTGGATGGACGTCGTACTGAAGCTTTCTTT
TRBV7-2	TRBJ1-5	.	.	CASSLTSSAGQPQHF	TGTGCCAGCAGCTTAACCTCATCCGCAGGTCAGCCCCAGCATTTT
TRBV7-2	TRBJ2-1	.	once	CASSLAAAGLNEQFF	TGTGCCAGCAGCTTAGCTGCGGCGGGGTTAAATGAGCAGTTCTTC
TRBV27	TRBJ1-2	.	.	CASSFSRGGYGYTF	TGTGCCAGCAGTTTTTCCAGGGGTGGGTATGGCTACACCTTC
TRBV2	TRBJ1-2	.	.	CASRPVGYGYTF	TGTGCCAGCAGGCCAGTAGGCTATGGCTACACCTTC
TRBV7-9	TRBJ1-3	.	.	CASTRSENSGNTIYF	TGTGCCAGCACCAGGTCGGAGAACTCTGGAAACACCATATATTTT